A selection of T cell receptor beta chains follows, all from one sample in a study of long-term antiretroviral therapy in people with HIV. Clones were sequenced by immunoSEQ multiplex PCR, and TCRdb holds only the in-frame ones, with some missing. The sample carries roughly 30,000 clones, roughly 90% recorded once. Sequencing used unsorted PBMCs, obtained 1.8 years after starting antiretroviral therapy. These receptors were collected from a young woman with HIV. CDR3s include the opening cysteine and the closing phenylalanine or tryptophan. The order of the fields is CDR3 DNA, CDR3 protein, clone size, V gene, J gene, D gene. The D gene is left open where the match is weak. Clone size is not always given. Where it is, it says once, few, many or a class for expanded clones.

DNA: TGTGCCAGCAGCTTAGCGCCCTCCACCGGGGAGCTGTTTTTT; CDR3: CASSLAPSTGELFF; size: once; V: TRBV7-2; J: TRBJ2-2; D: -
DNA: TGTGCCAGCAGCTTTATCAGGGGGTCTGGAGAGCAGTACTTC; CDR3: CASSFIRGSGEQYF; size: -; V: TRBV7-3; J: TRBJ2-7; D: TRBD1
DNA: TGTGCCAGCAGCACAAGCCCTCGCGGGGCGTCCTACAATGAGCAGTTCTTC; CDR3: CASSTSPRGASYNEQFF; size: -; V: TRBV7-6; J: TRBJ2-1; D: -
DNA: TGTGCCAGCAGCCCCACCGACAGGGTAATATCCTACGAGCAGTACTTC; CDR3: CASSPTDRVISYEQYF; size: -; V: TRBV9; J: TRBJ2-7; D: TRBD1
DNA: TGTGCCAGCAGCCCGGGACTAGCGGGAGGGGAGCAGTTCTTC; CDR3: CASSPGLAGGEQFF; size: -; V: TRBV6-5; J: TRBJ2-1; D: TRBD2
DNA: TGTGCCATCAGTCCAAGGGGGAGCGGGCTTGGGGAGACCCAGTACTTC; CDR3: CAISPRGSGLGETQYF; size: once; V: TRBV10-3; J: TRBJ2-5; D: -
DNA: TGTGCCAGCAGCCCGCACAGGGGGGTCGGCCAGCCCCAGCATTTT; CDR3: CASSPHRGVGQPQHF; size: -; V: TRBV7-2; J: TRBJ1-5; D: TRBD1
DNA: TGTGCCGGCGCCAGGGCAGGTCTGAACACTGAAGCTTTCTTT; CDR3: CAGARAGLNTEAFF; size: -; V: TRBV28; J: TRBJ1-1; D: -
DNA: TGTGCCAGCAGCGTAGGGGAGGGCCCTGGAAACACCATATATTTT; CDR3: CASSVGEGPGNTIYF; size: -; V: TRBV9; J: TRBJ1-3; D: -
DNA: TGCGCCAGCAGCTTGGGGGGCGGGCGATCTAACTATGGCTACACCTTC; CDR3: CASSLGGGRSNYGYTF; size: -; V: TRBV5-1; J: TRBJ1-2; D: -
DNA: TGTGCCAGCACTTCCCCACCGGGCCTCCGGGGCTATGGCTACACCTTC; CDR3: CASTSPPGLRGYGYTF; size: -; V: TRBV6-6; J: TRBJ1-2; D: -
DNA: TGTGCCAGCAGTGAATATGGGAGCGGGGAGATATCCTACAATGAGCAGTTCTTC; CDR3: CASSEYGSGEISYNEQFF; size: -; V: TRBV25-1; J: TRBJ2-1; D: TRBD2
DNA: TGTGCCAGTAGTATAGTTAGTGGCAATGAGCAGTTCTTC; CDR3: CASSIVSGNEQFF; size: -; V: TRBV19; J: TRBJ2-1; D: -
DNA: TGTGCCAGCAGCAATGGGGTAGGACTTGACTATGGCTACACCTTC; CDR3: CASSNGVGLDYGYTF; size: -; V: TRBV21-1; J: TRBJ1-2; D: -
DNA: TGCGCCAGCAGCTTCGAAGGGGCCAACGTCCTGACTTTC; CDR3: CASSFEGANVLTF; size: -; V: TRBV5-1; J: TRBJ2-6; D: -
DNA: TGTGCCAGCAGCTCGGGACCCATCTATGGCTACACCTTC; CDR3: CASSSGPIYGYTF; size: -; V: TRBV9; J: TRBJ1-2; D: -
DNA: TGTGCCAGCGGCCCCAGGGACAGCCTGACCTTGGGGCAGTACTTC; CDR3: CASGPRDSLTLGQYF; size: few; V: TRBV27; J: TRBJ2-7; D: TRBD1
DNA: TGTGCCAGCAGTGGGCCCCGGAGAGTGGGGCCTAACGAGCAGTACTTC; CDR3: CASSGPRRVGPNEQYF; size: few; V: TRBV6-1; J: TRBJ2-7; D: -
DNA: TGTGCCAGTAGCCGCCGCACCGTAGCGGGTCTCTCCTACGAGCAGTACTTC; CDR3: CASSRRTVAGLSYEQYF; size: -; V: TRBV19; J: TRBJ2-7; D: TRBD2
DNA: TGCGCCAGCAGCTATGGACTAGCGGGAGTCATAGCAGATACGCAGTATTTT; CDR3: CASSYGLAGVIADTQYF; size: once; V: TRBV5-1; J: TRBJ2-3; D: TRBD2
DNA: TGTGCCAGCAGCTTAGTGTCGGGCCTCGCCCACCTTGAAGCTTTCTTT; CDR3: CASSLVSGLAHLEAFF; size: -; V: TRBV7-9; J: TRBJ1-1; D: -
DNA: TGTGCCAGCAGTTTCAGGGGGTGGGGCACAGATACGCAGTATTTT; CDR3: CASSFRGWGTDTQYF; size: -; V: TRBV28; J: TRBJ2-3; D: TRBD1
DNA: TGTGCCAGCAGCGTAGAGCAGGGCACTGAAGCTTTCTTT; CDR3: CASSVEQGTEAFF; size: -; V: TRBV9; J: TRBJ1-1; D: -
DNA: TGCGCCAGCAGACAGGAGGTTACCTACGAGCAGTACTTC; CDR3: CASRQEVTYEQYF; size: -; V: TRBV5-1; J: TRBJ2-7; D: -
DNA: TGTGCCAGCAGCTTAAGGGGAACTCAGCCCCAGCATTTT; CDR3: CASSLRGTQPQHF; size: few; V: TRBV11-2; J: TRBJ1-5; D: -
DNA: TGTGCCAGCAGCTTTGGGTGGGAGCAGTACTTC; CDR3: CASSFGWEQYF; size: -; V: TRBV7-2; J: TRBJ2-7; D: -
DNA: TGTGCCAGCCGCCGGGGACACCGGTTCCAAGAGACCCAGTACTTC; CDR3: CASRRGHRFQETQYF; size: -; V: TRBV6-1; J: TRBJ2-5; D: -
DNA: TGTGCCAGTGGAACCTACGAGCAGTACTTC; CDR3: CASGTYEQYF; size: -; V: TRBV10-3; J: TRBJ2-7; D: -
DNA: TGCGCCAGCAGCCAACGGACCCCCATGAACACTGAAGCTTTCTTT; CDR3: CASSQRTPMNTEAFF; size: -; V: TRBV4-1; J: TRBJ1-1; D: -
DNA: TGTGCCAGCAGTTCCGGGACAGGGGCGATTAACTATGGCTACACCTTC; CDR3: CASSSGTGAINYGYTF; size: -; V: TRBV6-6; J: TRBJ1-2; D: TRBD1
DNA: TGCAGCGTTCGAGGGACTGGGGCCAACGTCCTGACTTTC; CDR3: CSVRGTGANVLTF; size: -; V: TRBV29-1; J: TRBJ2-6; D: -
DNA: TGTGCCAGTAGTATATCCTTAACCTCCTACAATGAGCAGTTCTTC; CDR3: CASSISLTSYNEQFF; size: -; V: TRBV19; J: TRBJ2-1; D: -
DNA: TGTGCCAGCACCCTAGAGATCGACAGGATTCCCCGCGAGCAGTACTTC; CDR3: CASTLEIDRIPREQYF; size: once; V: TRBV7-2; J: TRBJ2-7; D: -
DNA: TGCGCCAGCAGCCCCGGCTCGAACACTGAAGCTTTCTTT; CDR3: CASSPGSNTEAFF; size: once; V: TRBV5-1; J: TRBJ1-1; D: -
DNA: TGTGCCAGTATTACCCTTGGGCAGCCCCAGCATTTT; CDR3: CASITLGQPQHF; size: few; V: TRBV19; J: TRBJ1-5; D: -
DNA: TGTGCCAGCCTCCCCGGACGGATGAACACTGAAGCTTTCTTT; CDR3: CASLPGRMNTEAFF; size: -; V: TRBV18; J: TRBJ1-1; D: -
DNA: TGTGCCAGCAGTGAATTAGCGGGAGGGCCAAATGAGCAGTTCTTC; CDR3: CASSELAGGPNEQFF; size: -; V: TRBV6-4; J: TRBJ2-1; D: TRBD2
DNA: TGTGCCAGCAGCACGACCACAGGGGTAAACACCGGGGAGCTGTTTTTT; CDR3: CASSTTTGVNTGELFF; size: -; V: TRBV7-6; J: TRBJ2-2; D: TRBD1
DNA: TGTGCCAGCAGCCAAGATGCCGTCGGTAGGCGGGGGCTGTTTTTT; CDR3: CASSQDAVGRRGLFF; size: few; V: TRBV14; J: TRBJ1-4; D: -
DNA: TGTGCCAGCAGTTTAAGCCGGCCCGATACGCAGTATTTT; CDR3: CASSLSRPDTQYF; size: -; V: TRBV27; J: TRBJ2-3; D: -
DNA: TGTGCCAGCAGCAATATTCCCTACTATGGCTACACCTTC; CDR3: CASSNIPYYGYTF; size: -; V: TRBV27; J: TRBJ1-2; D: -
DNA: TGTGCCAGCAGTTACCTAGCGGGAACCTACGAGCAGTACTTC; CDR3: CASSYLAGTYEQYF; size: -; V: TRBV28; J: TRBJ2-7; D: TRBD2
DNA: TGTGCCAGCAGTGAAGTACGGCGGGACTTGAGGGAGACCCAGTACTTC; CDR3: CASSEVRRDLRETQYF; size: -; V: TRBV6-1; J: TRBJ2-5; D: -
DNA: TGTGCCAGCAGCTTGAGCGTAAACAATGAGCAGTTCTTC; CDR3: CASSLSVNNEQFF; size: -; V: TRBV11-3; J: TRBJ2-1; D: -
DNA: TGTGCCAGCAGGTACAGGGGGCGAGGCCAAGAAAAACTGTTTTTT; CDR3: CASRYRGRGQEKLFF; size: -; V: TRBV2; J: TRBJ1-4; D: TRBD1
DNA: TGTGCCAGCAGCTTAGTGGCTAGCGGGAGCACAGATACGCAGTATTTT; CDR3: CASSLVASGSTDTQYF; size: -; V: TRBV13; J: TRBJ2-3; D: TRBD2
DNA: TGTGCCAGCAGCCAAGAAGTGGCTAGTGACTCCTACGAGCAGTACTTC; CDR3: CASSQEVASDSYEQYF; size: -; V: TRBV5-4; J: TRBJ2-7; D: -
DNA: TGTGCCAGTAGGAAACAGGGATCCACCGGGGAGCTGTTTTTT; CDR3: CASRKQGSTGELFF; size: -; V: TRBV19; J: TRBJ2-2; D: -
DNA: TGTGCCAGCAGTACCGCTAGCGGGAGAGGGGAGCAGTACTTC; CDR3: CASSTASGRGEQYF; size: -; V: TRBV27; J: TRBJ2-7; D: TRBD2
DNA: TGTGCCAGCAGTTACCCGGACCCGAACACCGGGGAGCTGTTTTTT; CDR3: CASSYPDPNTGELFF; size: -; V: TRBV6-5; J: TRBJ2-2; D: -
DNA: TGTGCCGTCAAACGCGGGAGCGGCGCGAACACCGGGGAGCTGTTTTTT; CDR3: CAVKRGSGANTGELFF; size: -; V: TRBV19; J: TRBJ2-2; D: TRBD2